This T cell receptor (beta chain) emerged from a study of T-cell memory formation after mild COVID-19. Study context: For the most part, TCR clusters were specific to one donor. Study results and caveats: That cross-reactive memory joined was suggested by some responding clones appearing in pre-infection memory. Balance between CD4 and CD8 was seen in clones contracting day 15 to 85, and a CD4+ lean was seen in later expanders.

This clonotype was counted many times. Its specificity is unknown. Libraries for TCRalpha and TCRbeta carried sample barcodes and unique molecular identifiers via 5'RACE. One entry per CDR3 protein results from TCRdb running MiXCR on the 5' RACE reads. The data show fewer than 50,000 distinct CDR3 sequences, roughly 9% seen once. This CDR3 region has 16 residues. Germline-derived CDR1 and CDR2 are SGHKS and YYEKEE (reference sequence). The V and J ends lost 5 bases and 2 bases, in that order; junction bases with no gene match: 5. The clonotype comes from an adult woman who had mild COVID-19 (a few samples of this study predate the infection). Cell type and time point are not known. The chain uses TRBV5-5 and TRBJ2-2, with TRBD2 matching 11 bases. The source material was PBMCs or a T cell subset sorted from them (not recorded which). The CDR3 loop reads CASSSTSGVNTGELFF. The CDR3 DNA reads as TGTGCCAGCAGTTCGACTAGCGGGGTAAACACCGGGGAGCTGTTTTTT.